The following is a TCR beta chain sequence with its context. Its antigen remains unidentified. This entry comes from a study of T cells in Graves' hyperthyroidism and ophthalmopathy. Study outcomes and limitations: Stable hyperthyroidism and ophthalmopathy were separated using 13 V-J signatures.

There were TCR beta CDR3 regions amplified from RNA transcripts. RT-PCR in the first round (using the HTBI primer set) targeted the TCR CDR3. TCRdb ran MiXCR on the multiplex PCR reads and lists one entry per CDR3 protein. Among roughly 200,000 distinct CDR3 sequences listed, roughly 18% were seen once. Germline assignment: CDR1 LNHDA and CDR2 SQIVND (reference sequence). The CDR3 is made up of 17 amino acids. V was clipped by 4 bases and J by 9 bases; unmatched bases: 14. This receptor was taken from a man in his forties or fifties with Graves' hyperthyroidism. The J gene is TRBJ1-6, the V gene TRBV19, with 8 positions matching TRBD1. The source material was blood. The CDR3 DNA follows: TGTGCCAGTAGTAGAGTCGGGCCAGGGGGCGTTCCTTCACCCCTCCACTTT. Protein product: CASSRVGPGGVPSPLHF.